The clone carrying this T cell receptor (beta chain) was counted only a few times. Its antigen is unknown. Amplification of TCR beta used genomic DNA extracted from peripheral blood. These data originate in a study of T cell repertoires in aging, cancer and after chemotherapy. The study, taken as a whole, reports: Untreated cancer patients had significantly lower blood TCR diversity than age-matched healthy donors.

A mixed TRB-A/B primer pool amplified rearranged TRB by multiplex touch-down PCR. TCRdb analysed the multiplex PCR reads with MiXCR anew, one entry per CDR3 protein. The sample holds under 6,500 distinct CDR3 sequences, about two fifths seen once. Source material: blood. This TCR derives from a human donor in good health.

CDR3 in amino acids: CASSADPTRGTQYF. In nucleotides, the CDR3 is TGTGCCAGCAGCGCAGATCCTACTAGGGGGACCCAGTACTTC. V and J are TRBV6-5 and TRBJ2-5; D might be TRBD1 or TRBD2, each matching 5 bases. Trimming took 6 bases from V and 7 from J, leaving 18 bases between them. Germline V gives CDR1 MNHEY, CDR2 SVGAGI. The CDR3 runs to 14 residues.